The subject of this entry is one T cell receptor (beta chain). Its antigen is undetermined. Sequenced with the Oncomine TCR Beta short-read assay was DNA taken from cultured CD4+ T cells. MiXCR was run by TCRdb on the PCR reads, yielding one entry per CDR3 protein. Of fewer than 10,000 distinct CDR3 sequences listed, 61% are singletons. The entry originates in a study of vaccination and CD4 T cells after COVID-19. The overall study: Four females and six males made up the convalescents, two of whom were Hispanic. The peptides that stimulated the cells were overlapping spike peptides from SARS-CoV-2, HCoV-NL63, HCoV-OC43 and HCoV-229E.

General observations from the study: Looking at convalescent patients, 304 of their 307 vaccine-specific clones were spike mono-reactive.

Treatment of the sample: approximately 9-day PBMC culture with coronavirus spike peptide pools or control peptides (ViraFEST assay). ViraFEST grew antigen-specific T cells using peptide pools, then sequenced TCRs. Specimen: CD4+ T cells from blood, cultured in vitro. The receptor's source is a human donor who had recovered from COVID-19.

CDR3 sequence reads: CSASRIPGQGNPSATNEKLFF. CDR3 nucleotides: TGCAGTGCTTCTCGCATCCCCGGACAGGGTAATCCTAGTGCCACTAATGAAAAACTGTTTTTT. The chain recombines TRBV20-1 with TRBJ1-4; 8 bases align to TRBD1. CDR1 and CDR2 from the germline V gene are DFQATT and SNEGSKA (reference sequence). Germline trimming cut 5 bases from V and 2 bases from J; bases unmatched to any gene: 25. This CDR3 comprises 21 residues.